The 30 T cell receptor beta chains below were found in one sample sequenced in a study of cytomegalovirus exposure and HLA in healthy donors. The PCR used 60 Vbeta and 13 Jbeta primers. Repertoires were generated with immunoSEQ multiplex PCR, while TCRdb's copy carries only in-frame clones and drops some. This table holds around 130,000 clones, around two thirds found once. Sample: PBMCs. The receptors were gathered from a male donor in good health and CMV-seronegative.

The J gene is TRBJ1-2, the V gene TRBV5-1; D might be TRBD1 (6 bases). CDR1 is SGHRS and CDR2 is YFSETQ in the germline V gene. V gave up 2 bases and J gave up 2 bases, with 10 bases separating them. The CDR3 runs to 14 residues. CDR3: CASSLQGFNYGYTF. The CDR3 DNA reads TGCGCCAGCAGCTTACAGGGATTCAACTATGGCTACACCTTC.

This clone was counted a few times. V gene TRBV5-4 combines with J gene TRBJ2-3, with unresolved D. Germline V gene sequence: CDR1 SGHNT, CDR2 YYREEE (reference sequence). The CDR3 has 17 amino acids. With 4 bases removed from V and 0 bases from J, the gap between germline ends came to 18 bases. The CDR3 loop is CASSPESGQISTDTQYF. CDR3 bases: TGTGCCAGCAGCCCAGAGAGTGGGCAGATTAGCACAGATACGCAGTATTTT. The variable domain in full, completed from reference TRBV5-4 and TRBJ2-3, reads ETGVTQSPTHLIKTRGQQVTLRCSSQSGHNTVSWYQQALGQGPQFIFQYYREEENGRGNFPPRFSGLQFPNYSSELNVNALELDDSALYLCASSPESGQISTDTQYFGPGTRLTVL.

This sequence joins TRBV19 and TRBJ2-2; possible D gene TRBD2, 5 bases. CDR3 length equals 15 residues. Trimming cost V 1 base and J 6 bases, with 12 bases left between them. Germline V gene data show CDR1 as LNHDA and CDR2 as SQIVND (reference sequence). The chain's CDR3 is CASSIAPSSAGELFF. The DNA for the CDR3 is TGTGCCAGTAGTATAGCGCCTAGCTCGGCCGGGGAGCTGTTTTTT.

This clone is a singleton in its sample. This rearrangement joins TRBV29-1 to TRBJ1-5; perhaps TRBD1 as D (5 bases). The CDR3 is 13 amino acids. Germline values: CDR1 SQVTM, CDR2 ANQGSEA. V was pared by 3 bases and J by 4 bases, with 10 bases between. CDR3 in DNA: TGCAGCGTTGATCTAGGGGCAAATCAGCCCCAGCATTTT. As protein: CSVDLGANQPQHF. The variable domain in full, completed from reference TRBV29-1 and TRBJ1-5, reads SAVISQKPSRDICQRGTSLTIQCQVDSQVTMMFWYRQQPGQSLTLIATANQGSEATYESGFVIDKFPISRPNLTFSTLTVSNMSPEDSSIYLCSVDLGANQPQHFGDGTRLSIL.

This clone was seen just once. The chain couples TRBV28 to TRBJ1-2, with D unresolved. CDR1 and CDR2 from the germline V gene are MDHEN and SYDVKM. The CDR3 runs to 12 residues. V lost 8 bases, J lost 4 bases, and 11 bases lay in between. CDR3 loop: CASGAGVYGYTF. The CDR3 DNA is TGTGCCAGCGGCGCGGGTGTCTATGGCTACACCTTC.

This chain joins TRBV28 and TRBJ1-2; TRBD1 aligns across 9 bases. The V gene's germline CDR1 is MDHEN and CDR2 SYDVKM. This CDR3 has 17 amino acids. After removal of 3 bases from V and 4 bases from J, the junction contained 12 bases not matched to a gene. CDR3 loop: CASSFLGQGISAYGYTF. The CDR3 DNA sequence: TGTGCCAGCAGTTTCCTGGGACAGGGAATCTCGGCCTATGGCTACACCTTC.

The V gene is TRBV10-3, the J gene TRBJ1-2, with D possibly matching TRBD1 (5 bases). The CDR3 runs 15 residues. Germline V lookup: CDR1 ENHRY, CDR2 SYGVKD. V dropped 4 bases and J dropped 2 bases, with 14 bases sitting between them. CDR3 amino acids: CAISASEGRNYGYTF. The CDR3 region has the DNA TGTGCCATCAGTGCTAGCGAGGGGCGCAACTATGGCTACACCTTC.

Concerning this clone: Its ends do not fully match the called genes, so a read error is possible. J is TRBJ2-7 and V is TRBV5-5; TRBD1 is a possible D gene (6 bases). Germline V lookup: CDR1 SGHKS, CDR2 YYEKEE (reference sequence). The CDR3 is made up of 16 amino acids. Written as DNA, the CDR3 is TGTGCCAGCAGCTTGCAACAGGGAACTCTCTCCCCCAAGGTGCACTTC. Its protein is CASSLQQGTLSPKVHF. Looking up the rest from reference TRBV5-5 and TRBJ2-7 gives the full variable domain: DAGVTQSPTHLIKTRGQQVTLRCSPISGHKSVSWYQQVLGQGPQFIFQYYEKEERGRGNFPDRFSARQFPNYSSELNVNALLLGDSALYLCASSLQQGTLSPKVHFGPGTRLTVT.

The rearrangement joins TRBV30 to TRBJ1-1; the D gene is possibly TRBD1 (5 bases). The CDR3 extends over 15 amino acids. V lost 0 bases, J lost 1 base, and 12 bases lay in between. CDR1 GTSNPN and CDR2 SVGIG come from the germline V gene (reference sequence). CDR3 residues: CAWSVWGRRNTEAFF. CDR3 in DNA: TGTGCCTGGAGTGTCTGGGGCAGGCGGAACACTGAAGCTTTCTTT.

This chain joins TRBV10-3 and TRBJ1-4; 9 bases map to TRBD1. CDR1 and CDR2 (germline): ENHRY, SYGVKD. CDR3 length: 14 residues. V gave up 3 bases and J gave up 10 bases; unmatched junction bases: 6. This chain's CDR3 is CAISDGDRVSKLFF. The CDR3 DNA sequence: TGTGCCATCAGTGATGGGGACAGGGTCTCAAAACTGTTTTTT.

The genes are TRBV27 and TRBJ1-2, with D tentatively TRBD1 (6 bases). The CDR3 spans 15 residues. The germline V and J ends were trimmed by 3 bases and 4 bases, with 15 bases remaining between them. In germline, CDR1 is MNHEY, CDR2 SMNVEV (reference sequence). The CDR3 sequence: CASSLGGGGAYGYTF. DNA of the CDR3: TGTGCCAGCAGTTTGGGGGGAGGGGGTGCCTATGGCTACACCTTC.

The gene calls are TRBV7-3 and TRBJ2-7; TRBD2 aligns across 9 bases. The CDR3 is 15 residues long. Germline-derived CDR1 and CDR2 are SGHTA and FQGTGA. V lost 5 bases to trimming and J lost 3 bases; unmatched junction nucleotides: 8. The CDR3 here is CASSLIAGAGYEQYF. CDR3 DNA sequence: TGTGCCAGCAGCCTTATAGCGGGGGCGGGCTACGAGCAGTACTTC.

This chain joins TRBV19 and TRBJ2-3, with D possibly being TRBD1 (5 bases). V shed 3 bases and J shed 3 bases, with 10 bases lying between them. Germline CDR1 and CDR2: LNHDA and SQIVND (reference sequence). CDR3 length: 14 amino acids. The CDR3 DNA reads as TGTGCCAGTAGTATGGGGCTAAGGACAGATACGCAGTATTTT. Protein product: CASSMGLRTDTQYF.

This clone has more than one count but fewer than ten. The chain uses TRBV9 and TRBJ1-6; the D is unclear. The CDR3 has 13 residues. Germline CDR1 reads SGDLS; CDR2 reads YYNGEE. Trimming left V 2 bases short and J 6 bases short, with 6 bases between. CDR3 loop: CASSVELNSPLHF. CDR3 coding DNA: TGTGCCAGCAGCGTTGAGCTTAATTCACCCCTCCACTTT. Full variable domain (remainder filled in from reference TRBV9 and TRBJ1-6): DSGVTQTPKHLITATGQRVTLRCSPRSGDLSVYWYQQSLDQGLQFLIQYYNGEERAKGNILERFSAQQFPDLHSELNLSSLELGDSALYFCASSVELNSPLHFGNGTRLTVT.

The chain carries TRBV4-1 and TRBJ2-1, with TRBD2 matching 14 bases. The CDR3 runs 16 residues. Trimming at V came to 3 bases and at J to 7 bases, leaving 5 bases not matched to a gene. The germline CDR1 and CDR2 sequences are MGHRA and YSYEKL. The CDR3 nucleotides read TGCGCCAGCAGCCAGCTGGGACTAGCGGGGGTTAATGAGCAGTTCTTC. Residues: CASSQLGLAGVNEQFF.

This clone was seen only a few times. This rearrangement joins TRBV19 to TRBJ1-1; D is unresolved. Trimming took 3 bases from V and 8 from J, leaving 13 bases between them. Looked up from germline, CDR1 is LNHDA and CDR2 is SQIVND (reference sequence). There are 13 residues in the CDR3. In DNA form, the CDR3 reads TGTGCCAGTAGTATCGGCAGCGTCCCAGAAGCTTTCTTT. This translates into CASSIGSVPEAFF.

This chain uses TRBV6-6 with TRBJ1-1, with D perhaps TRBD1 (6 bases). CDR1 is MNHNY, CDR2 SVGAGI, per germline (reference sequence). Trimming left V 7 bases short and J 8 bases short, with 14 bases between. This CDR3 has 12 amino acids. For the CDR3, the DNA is TGTGCCAGCACATTAACAGGGTCGGAAGCTTTCTTT. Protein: CASTLTGSEAFF.

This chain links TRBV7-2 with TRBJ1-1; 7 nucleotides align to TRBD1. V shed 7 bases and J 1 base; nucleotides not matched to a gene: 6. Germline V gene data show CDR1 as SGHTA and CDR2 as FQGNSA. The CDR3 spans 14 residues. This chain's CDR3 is CASTQQGRNTEAFF. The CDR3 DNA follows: TGTGCCAGCACCCAACAGGGGAGGAACACTGAAGCTTTCTTT.

This chain's CDR3 is CASSFGRGANTGELFF. The CDR3 nucleotides read TGTGCCAGCAGTTTCGGGCGGGGCGCGAACACCGGGGAGCTGTTTTTT. The chain carries TRBV28 and TRBJ2-2; possible D gene TRBD2, 6 bases. Trimming cost V 3 bases and J 0 bases, with 11 bases left between them. The CDR3 spans 16 residues. Germline V gene sequence: CDR1 MDHEN, CDR2 SYDVKM.

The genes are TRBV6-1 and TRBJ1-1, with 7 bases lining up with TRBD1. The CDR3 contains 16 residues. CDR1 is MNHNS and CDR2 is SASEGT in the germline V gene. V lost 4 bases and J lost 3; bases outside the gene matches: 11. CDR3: CASSARGDRLYTEAFF. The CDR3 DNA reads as TGTGCCAGCAGTGCCCGCGGGGACAGACTATACACTGAAGCTTTCTTT.

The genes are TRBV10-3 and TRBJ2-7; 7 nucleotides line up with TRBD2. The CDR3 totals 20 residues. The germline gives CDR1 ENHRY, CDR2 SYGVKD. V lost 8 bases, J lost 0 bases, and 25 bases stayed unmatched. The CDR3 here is CAIGEGPFRARDSYSYEQYF. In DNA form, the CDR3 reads TGTGCCATCGGGGAGGGTCCTTTTCGTGCTCGGGACTCATACTCCTACGAGCAGTACTTC.

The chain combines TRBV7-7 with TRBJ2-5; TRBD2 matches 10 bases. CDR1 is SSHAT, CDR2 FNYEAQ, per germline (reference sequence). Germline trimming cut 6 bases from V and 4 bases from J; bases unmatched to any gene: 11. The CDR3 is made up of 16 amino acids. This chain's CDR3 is CASSENPAGGPETQYF. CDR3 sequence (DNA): TGTGCCAGCAGTGAGAACCCAGCGGGGGGGCCAGAGACCCAGTACTTC.

In DNA, the CDR3 is TGTGCCAGCAGTCCGACAGGGCGCTATGGCTACACCTTC. This translates into CASSPTGRYGYTF. The chain recombines TRBV6-1 with TRBJ1-2; 7 bases match TRBD1. This CDR3 spans 13 amino acids. V was pared by 5 bases and J by 4 bases, with 4 bases of the junction left unmatched. Germline CDR1 is MNHNS and CDR2 is SASEGT.

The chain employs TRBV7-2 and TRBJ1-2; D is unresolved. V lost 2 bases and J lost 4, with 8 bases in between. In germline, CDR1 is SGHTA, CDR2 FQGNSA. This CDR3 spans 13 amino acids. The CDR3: CASSLTDIYGYTF. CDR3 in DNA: TGTGCCAGCAGCTTAACAGATATCTATGGCTACACCTTC.

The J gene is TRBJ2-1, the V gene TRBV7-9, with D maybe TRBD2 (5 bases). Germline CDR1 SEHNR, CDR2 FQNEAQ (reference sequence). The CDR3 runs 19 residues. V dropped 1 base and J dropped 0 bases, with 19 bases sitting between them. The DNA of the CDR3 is TGTGCCAGCAGCTTAGTGGCTAGCAGAATATCGAGCTCCTACAATGAGCAGTTCTTC. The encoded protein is CASSLVASRISSSYNEQFF.

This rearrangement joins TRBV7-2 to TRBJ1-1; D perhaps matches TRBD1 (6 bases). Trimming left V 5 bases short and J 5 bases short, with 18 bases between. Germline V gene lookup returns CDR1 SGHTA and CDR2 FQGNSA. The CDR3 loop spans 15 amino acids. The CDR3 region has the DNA TGTGCCAGCAGCCGCGGTGCAGGGGCGAATACTGAAGCTTTCTTT. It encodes CASSRGAGANTEAFF.

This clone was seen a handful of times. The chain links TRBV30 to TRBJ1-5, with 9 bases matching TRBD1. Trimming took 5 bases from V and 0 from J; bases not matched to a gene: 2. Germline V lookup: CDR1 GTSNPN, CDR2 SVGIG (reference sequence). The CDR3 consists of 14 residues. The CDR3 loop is CAWGQGYSNQPQHF. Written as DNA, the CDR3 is TGTGCCTGGGGACAGGGGTATAGCAATCAGCCCCAGCATTTT.

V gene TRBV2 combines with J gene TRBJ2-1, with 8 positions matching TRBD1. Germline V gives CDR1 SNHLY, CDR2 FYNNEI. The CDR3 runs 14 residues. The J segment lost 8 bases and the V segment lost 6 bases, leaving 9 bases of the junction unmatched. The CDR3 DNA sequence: TGTGCCAGCAGCGCCAGGACAGGGTCGTATGAGCAGTTCTTC. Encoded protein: CASSARTGSYEQFF.

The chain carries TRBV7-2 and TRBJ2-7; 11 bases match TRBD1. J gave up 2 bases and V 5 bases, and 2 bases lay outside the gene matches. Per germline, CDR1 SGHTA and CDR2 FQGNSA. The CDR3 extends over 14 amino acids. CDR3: CASSGTGGAYEQYF. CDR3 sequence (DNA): TGTGCCAGCAGCGGGACAGGGGGTGCCTACGAGCAGTACTTC.

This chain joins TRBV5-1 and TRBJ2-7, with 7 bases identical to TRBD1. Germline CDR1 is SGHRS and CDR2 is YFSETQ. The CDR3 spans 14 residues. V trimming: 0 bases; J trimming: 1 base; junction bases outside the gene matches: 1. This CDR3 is CASSLGQGSYEQYF. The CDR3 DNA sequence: TGCGCCAGCAGCTTGGGACAGGGATCCTACGAGCAGTACTTC.